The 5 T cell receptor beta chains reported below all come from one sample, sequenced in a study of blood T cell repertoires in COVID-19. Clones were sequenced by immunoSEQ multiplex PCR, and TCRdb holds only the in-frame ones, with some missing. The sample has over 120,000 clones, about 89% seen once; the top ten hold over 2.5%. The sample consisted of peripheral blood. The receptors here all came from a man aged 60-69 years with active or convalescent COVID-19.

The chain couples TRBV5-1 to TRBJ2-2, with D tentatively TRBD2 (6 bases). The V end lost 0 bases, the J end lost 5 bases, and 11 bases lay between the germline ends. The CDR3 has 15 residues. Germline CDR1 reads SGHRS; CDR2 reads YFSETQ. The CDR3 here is CASSLELAGTGELFF. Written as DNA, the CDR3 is TGCGCCAGCAGCTTGGAACTAGCCGGGACCGGGGAGCTGTTTTTT.

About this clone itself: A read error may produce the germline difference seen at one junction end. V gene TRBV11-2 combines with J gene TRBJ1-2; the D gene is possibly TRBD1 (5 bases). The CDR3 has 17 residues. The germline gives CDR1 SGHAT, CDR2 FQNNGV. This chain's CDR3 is CASTLRGTGRGDYGYTF. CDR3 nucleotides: TGTGCCAGCACCTTACGGGGGACGGGGCGAGGGGACTATGGCTACACCTTC.

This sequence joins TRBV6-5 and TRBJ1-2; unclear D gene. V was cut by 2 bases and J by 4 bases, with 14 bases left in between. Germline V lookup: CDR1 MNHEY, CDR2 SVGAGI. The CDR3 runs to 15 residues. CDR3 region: CASSYSGQESYGYTF. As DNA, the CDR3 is TGTGCCAGCAGTTACAGCGGCCAGGAGTCCTATGGCTACACCTTC.

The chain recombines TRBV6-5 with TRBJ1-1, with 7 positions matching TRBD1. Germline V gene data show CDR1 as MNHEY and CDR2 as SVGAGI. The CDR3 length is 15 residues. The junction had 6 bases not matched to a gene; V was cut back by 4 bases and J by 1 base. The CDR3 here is CASSSAGTANTEAFF. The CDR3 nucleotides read TGTGCCAGCAGTTCCGCGGGGACAGCGAACACTGAAGCTTTCTTT.

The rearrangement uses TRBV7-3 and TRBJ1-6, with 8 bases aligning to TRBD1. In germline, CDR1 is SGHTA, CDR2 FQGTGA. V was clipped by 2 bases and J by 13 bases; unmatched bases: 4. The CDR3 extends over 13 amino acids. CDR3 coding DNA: TGTGCCAGCAGCTTAGGGACAGGCGATCCCCTCCACTTT. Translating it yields CASSLGTGDPLHF.